What follows are 32 T cell receptor beta chains derived from one specimen sequenced in a study of blood T cell repertoires in COVID-19. Profiled with immunoSEQ multiplex PCR; TCRdb holds only in-frame clones, not every one. The sample has 330,000 or so clones; 92% are singletons. The sample consisted of PBMCs or T cells enriched from blood (not recorded which). Receptors originate from a woman aged 25-40 years who had recovered from COVID-19.

The chain uses TRBV2 and TRBJ2-1; TRBD2 might be the D (7 bases). V was shortened by 6 bases and J by 13 bases, with 25 bases between the two germline ends. Germline V gene sequence: CDR1 SNHLY, CDR2 FYNNEI. The CDR3 covers 15 residues. The CDR3 DNA sequence: TGTGCCAGCAGGGGGGGGGCTACTAGCTCCGGACTCCAGTTCTTC. Translation: CASRGGATSSGLQFF.

This chain links TRBV5-6 with TRBJ2-7; 9 nucleotides line up with TRBD1. Germline CDR1 is SGHDT and CDR2 is YYEEEE. This CDR3 has 16 amino acids. J lost 2 bases, V lost 6 bases, and 12 bases had no gene match. The CDR3 DNA is TGTGCCAGCAACAGACCTCGGGACAGGGAAACCTACGAGCAGTACTTC. Amino acids: CASNRPRDRETYEQYF.

This clone was observed a single time. The rearrangement uses TRBV4-3 and TRBJ2-1; 8 bases are shared with TRBD2. The CDR3 has 16 amino acids. Trimming cost V 0 bases and J 0 bases; bases outside gene matches: 1. The V gene's germline CDR1 is LGHNA and CDR2 YSLEER. The CDR3 coding sequence is TGCGCCAGCAGCCAAGATCGGGGGGGCTCCTACAATGAGCAGTTCTTC. Amino acid sequence: CASSQDRGGSYNEQFF.

This rearrangement joins TRBV15 to TRBJ2-3; D is perhaps TRBD2 (5 bases). Germline V gene sequence: CDR1 LNHNV, CDR2 YYDKDF (reference sequence). The CDR3 is made up of 15 amino acids. Deletions cut 0 bases from V and 9 bases from J, with 16 bases between. The CDR3 bases are TGTGCCACCAGCAGAGATAGGGAAGGGAGAGCGACGCAGTATTTT. Translation: CATSRDREGRATQYF.

This chain uses TRBV15 with TRBJ2-2, with TRBD2 as a possible D gene (7 bases). The CDR3 totals 14 residues. Germline-derived CDR1 and CDR2 are LNHNV and YYDKDF (reference sequence). Trimming shortened V by 3 bases and J by 4 bases, and 9 bases separated the two germline ends. The CDR3 here is CATSRGGGTGELFF. For the CDR3, the DNA is TGTGCCACCAGCAGGGGAGGGGGCACCGGGGAGCTGTTTTTT.

This clone was detected only once. The V call is TRBV27, the J call TRBJ1-6, with 9 bases aligning to TRBD1. Germline-derived CDR1 and CDR2 are MNHEY and SMNVEV (reference sequence). The CDR3 sequence is 16 residues long. V lost 5 bases to trimming and J lost 6 bases; unmatched junction nucleotides: 8. CDR3 nucleotides: TGTGCCAGCAGTCCTAGACAGGGGGAGGGTAATTCACCCCTCCACTTT. Protein product: CASSPRQGEGNSPLHF.

The table lists this clone with a count of one. The chain uses TRBV27 and TRBJ1-6, with D possibly matching TRBD1 (5 bases). The germline V gene encodes CDR1 MNHEY and CDR2 SMNVEV (reference sequence). Trimming pared 0 bases from V and 9 bases from J, leaving 12 bases between. CDR3 length: 15 residues. The CDR3 nucleotides read TGTGCCAGCAGTTTATCAGGGGCGGGATCTTCACCCCTCCACTTT. It encodes CASSLSGAGSSPLHF.

The V gene is TRBV4-3, the J gene TRBJ2-5, with 12 bases that match TRBD1. This CDR3 region has 17 residues. The trim removed 0 bases at V and 7 bases at J, leaving 9 bases unmatched. Germline V CDR1 and CDR2: LGHNA, YSLEER. The CDR3 here is CASSQEGTGGPGVTQYF. The CDR3 region has the DNA TGCGCCAGCAGCCAAGAGGGGACAGGGGGCCCTGGGGTGACCCAGTACTTC.

This chain links TRBV15 with TRBJ1-6, with TRBD1 as a possible D gene (5 bases). V was cut by 0 bases and J by 8 bases, with 11 bases left in between. Germline assignment: CDR1 LNHNV and CDR2 YYDKDF (reference sequence). The CDR3 totals 15 residues. The CDR3 coding sequence is TGTGCCACCAGCAGAGAGGGGGGTACGGATTCACCCCTCCACTTT. Protein sequence: CATSREGGTDSPLHF.

This sequence joins TRBV6-5 and TRBJ2-3, with TRBD2 matching 11 bases. V trimming: 6 bases; J trimming: 5 bases; junction bases outside the gene matches: 4. Germline V gene sequence: CDR1 MNHEY, CDR2 SVGAGI. The CDR3 extends over 14 amino acids. The CDR3 spells CASRKGTSGDTQYF. As DNA, the CDR3 is TGTGCCAGCAGGAAAGGGACTAGCGGAGATACGCAGTATTTT.

The CDR3 region is CASSLGQPYEQYF. Written as DNA, the CDR3 is TGTGCCAGCAGTTTGGGACAGCCCTACGAGCAGTACTTC. The chain carries TRBV12-3 or TRBV12-4 and TRBJ2-7; TRBD1 agrees at 7 bases. The CDR3 covers 13 residues. V lost 3 bases to trimming and J lost 2 bases; unmatched junction nucleotides: 1.

The CDR3 is CASSVGAGARGEQFF. CDR3 coding DNA: TGTGCCAGCAGCGTAGGAGCGGGGGCTCGGGGTGAGCAGTTCTTC. The chain couples TRBV9 to TRBJ2-1; 8 nucleotides align to TRBD2. The junction had 8 bases not matched to a gene; V was cut back by 0 bases and J by 9 bases. The CDR3 extends over 15 amino acids. The germline gives CDR1 SGDLS, CDR2 YYNGEE.

The rearrangement uses TRBV4-3 and TRBJ1-1; 7 bases fit TRBD1. The J segment lost 4 bases and the V segment lost 0 bases, leaving 5 bases of the junction unmatched. Germline loops: CDR1 LGHNA, CDR2 YSLEER. This CDR3 spans 15 amino acids. CDR3 bases: TGCGCCAGCAGCCAAGATGACAGGGCGTTCACTGAAGCTTTCTTT. Translating it yields CASSQDDRAFTEAFF.

This clone was picked up a small number of times. V and J are TRBV6-5 and TRBJ2-7; D perhaps matches TRBD1 (5 bases). Trimming removed 6 bases at V and 2 bases at J, with 14 bases between. Germline values: CDR1 MNHEY, CDR2 SVGAGI. The CDR3 consists of 14 residues. The CDR3 DNA reads TGTGCCAGCAGCCGCGGCAGGGCGGCCTACGAGCAGTACTTC. This translates into CASSRGRAAYEQYF.

The chain employs TRBV7-2 and TRBJ2-5; possibly TRBD2 for D (6 bases). Looked up from germline, CDR1 is SGHTA and CDR2 is FQGNSA. The CDR3 has 17 residues. Trimming stripped 5 bases from V and 4 bases from J, with 23 bases between. The DNA for the CDR3 is TGTGCCAGCAGCCAGCTTAGAGGTCCGGGAGAAGGAGAGACCCAGTACTTC. This encodes CASSQLRGPGEGETQYF.

This chain uses TRBV6-5 with TRBJ2-3, with 8 bases aligning to TRBD2. The V and J ends lost 11 bases and 3 bases, in that order; junction bases with no gene match: 10. This CDR3 contains 14 residues. CDR1 is MNHEY and CDR2 is SVGAGI in the germline V gene. CDR3 protein: CAATGGTRTDTQYF. The CDR3 bases are TGTGCCGCCACGGGGGGGACAAGGACAGATACGCAGTATTTT.

The rearrangement uses TRBV10-2 and TRBJ1-2; D ambiguous. V shed 3 bases and J shed 5 bases, with 4 bases lying between them. This CDR3 contains 11 residues. Germline CDR1 is WSHSY and CDR2 is SAAADI. The CDR3 region is CASSDSYGYTF. CDR3 coding DNA: TGCGCCAGCAGTGATTCTTATGGCTACACCTTC.

Concerning this clone: The sample contains more than one DNA sequence encoding this CDR3. The J gene is TRBJ2-7, the V gene TRBV10-3; 8 bases match TRBD1. Germline-derived CDR1 and CDR2 are ENHRY and SYGVKD. The CDR3 consists of 13 residues. Losses at the gene ends were 5 bases for V and 4 bases for J; bases not matched to a gene: 4. The CDR3 here is CAISPGQVYEQYF. The CDR3 nucleotides read TGTGCCATCAGTCCGGGACAGGTGTACGAGCAGTACTTC.

In this sample, this clone turned up once. The V call is TRBV5-1, the J call TRBJ2-7; D gene uncertain. The CDR3 sequence is 15 residues long. CDR1 SGHRS and CDR2 YFSETQ come from the germline V gene. Between the trimmed V and J ends, which lost 4 bases and 4 bases, there was a span of 18 bases. The CDR3 DNA follows: TGCGCCAGCAGCCCGGAGAGGATAACGGTGTACGAGCAGTACTTC. Encoded protein: CASSPERITVYEQYF.

The chain couples TRBV2 to TRBJ2-1, with TRBD2 matching over 7 bases. Looked up from germline, CDR1 is SNHLY and CDR2 is FYNNEI. The J segment lost 10 bases and the V segment lost 9 bases, leaving 9 bases of the junction unmatched. This CDR3 contains 12 residues. CDR3 sequence: CASRTAGEEQFF. CDR3 DNA: TGTGCCAGTCGAACGGCGGGAGAGGAGCAGTTCTTC.

The chain is built from TRBV7-2 and TRBJ1-2, with 9 bases matching TRBD1. V shed 5 bases, J shed 8 bases, and the junction held 9 bases outside the gene matches. The V gene's germline CDR1 is SGHTA and CDR2 FQGNSA. The CDR3 contains 14 residues. In DNA form, the CDR3 reads TGTGCCAGCAGCAGACCGGGACAGGGAGGCGGCTACACCTTC. This sequence encodes CASSRPGQGGGYTF.

The chain links TRBV20-1 to TRBJ2-1, with a weak D call TRBD2 (6 bases). The germline V and J ends were trimmed by 2 bases and 12 bases, with 11 bases remaining between them. This CDR3 comprises 11 residues. CDR1 and CDR2 from the germline V gene are DFQATT and SNEGSKA (reference sequence). CDR3 region: CSARSDGGQFF. The CDR3, as DNA: TGCAGTGCTAGATCAGACGGGGGGCAGTTCTTC.

This sequence joins TRBV2 and TRBJ1-5; D may be TRBD1 (5 bases). CDR3 length equals 15 residues. Trimming cost V 0 bases and J 3 bases, with 9 bases left between them. In germline, CDR1 is SNHLY, CDR2 FYNNEI. The CDR3 loop reads CASSEAQVTNQPQHF. The CDR3 region has the DNA TGTGCCAGCAGTGAAGCACAGGTTACCAATCAGCCCCAGCATTTT.

The sample holds a few counts of this clone. The chain has TRBV5-1 and TRBJ2-7; TRBD2 is a possible D gene (5 bases). Looked up from germline, CDR1 is SGHRS and CDR2 is YFSETQ. V gave up 0 bases and J gave up 7 bases, with 14 bases separating them. The CDR3 consists of 14 residues. CDR3 residues: CASSLAGMSQEQYF. The CDR3, as DNA: TGCGCCAGCAGCTTGGCCGGGATGAGTCAGGAGCAGTACTTC.

The CDR3 DNA reads as TGTGCCACCAGCAGATCGGGAGACTATGGCTACACCTTC. It yields the protein CATSRSGDYGYTF. The chain is built from TRBV15 and TRBJ1-2; D not certain. The CDR3 is 13 residues long. Germline V gives CDR1 LNHNV, CDR2 YYDKDF (reference sequence). Trimming stripped 2 bases from V and 3 bases from J, with 7 bases between.

The V call is TRBV12-3 or TRBV12-4, the J call TRBJ2-5, with D perhaps TRBD2 (5 bases). This CDR3 region has 13 residues. Trimming removed 8 bases at V and 5 bases at J, with 15 bases between. CDR3 DNA sequence: TGTGCCAGCGGGAGCCCGGTCCGTGAGACCCAGTACTTC. Translated, it gives CASGSPVRETQYF.

The V call is TRBV28, the J call TRBJ2-5, with TRBD2 matching over 12 bases. CDR3 size: 16 residues. J lost 4 bases, V lost 3 bases, and 6 bases had no gene match. Germline V gives CDR1 MDHEN, CDR2 SYDVKM. CDR3 in amino acids: CASSFGTSGRLETQYF. The CDR3 coding sequence is TGTGCCAGCAGTTTCGGGACTAGCGGGCGTTTAGAGACCCAGTACTTC.

The chain uses TRBV20-1 and TRBJ2-7, with 7 nucleotides matching TRBD2. This CDR3 comprises 16 residues. Germline-derived CDR1 and CDR2 are DFQATT and SNEGSKA (reference sequence). Trimming at V came to 3 bases and at J to 1 base, leaving 12 bases not matched to a gene. The CDR3 loop reads CSASELGTTFSYEQYF. The CDR3 DNA is TGCAGTGCTAGTGAACTTGGGACTACCTTTTCCTACGAGCAGTACTTC.

The chain has TRBV11-2 and TRBJ1-2; possibly TRBD1 for D (6 bases). In germline, CDR1 is SGHAT, CDR2 FQNNGV. This CDR3 has 16 residues. Trimming removed 5 bases from V and 6 bases from J, with 22 bases in between. The CDR3 loop reads CASSQHLQGKRDGYTF. CDR3 sequence (DNA): TGTGCCAGCAGCCAGCATTTACAGGGTAAACGAGATGGCTACACCTTC.

The J gene is TRBJ1-2, the V gene TRBV7-9; D is undetermined. Trimming removed 5 bases at V and 4 bases at J, with 8 bases between. The CDR3 covers 12 residues. CDR1 SEHNR and CDR2 FQNEAQ come from the germline V gene (reference sequence). In nucleotides, the CDR3 is TGTGCCAGCAGCGGCGAGGCCTATGGCTACACCTTC. It translates to CASSGEAYGYTF.

J is TRBJ2-7 and V is TRBV28; D is unresolved. Deletions cut 3 bases from V and 4 bases from J, with 7 bases between. Germline V gene data show CDR1 as MDHEN and CDR2 as SYDVKM. This CDR3 is 12 amino acids long. CDR3 sequence (DNA): TGTGCCAGCAGTTTCAGGTTTTACGAGCAGTACTTC. Encoded protein: CASSFRFYEQYF.

V and J are TRBV7-9 and TRBJ1-4, with 7 bases matching TRBD1. The CDR3 contains 17 residues. With 4 bases clipped from V and 0 bases from J, the junction kept 8 bases outside the gene matches. CDR1 is SEHNR and CDR2 is FQNEAQ in the germline V gene (reference sequence). CDR3 DNA: TGTGCCAGCAGCTATCAACAGGGGTATACAACTAATGAAAAACTGTTTTTT. Residues: CASSYQQGYTTNEKLFF. The whole variable domain, filled in from reference TRBV7-9 and TRBJ1-4, reads DTGVSQNPRHKITKRGQNVTFRCDPISEHNRLYWYRQTLGQGPEFLTYFQNEAQLEKSRLLSDRFSAERPKGSFSTLEIQRTEQGDSAMYLCASSYQQGYTTNEKLFFGSGTQLSVL.